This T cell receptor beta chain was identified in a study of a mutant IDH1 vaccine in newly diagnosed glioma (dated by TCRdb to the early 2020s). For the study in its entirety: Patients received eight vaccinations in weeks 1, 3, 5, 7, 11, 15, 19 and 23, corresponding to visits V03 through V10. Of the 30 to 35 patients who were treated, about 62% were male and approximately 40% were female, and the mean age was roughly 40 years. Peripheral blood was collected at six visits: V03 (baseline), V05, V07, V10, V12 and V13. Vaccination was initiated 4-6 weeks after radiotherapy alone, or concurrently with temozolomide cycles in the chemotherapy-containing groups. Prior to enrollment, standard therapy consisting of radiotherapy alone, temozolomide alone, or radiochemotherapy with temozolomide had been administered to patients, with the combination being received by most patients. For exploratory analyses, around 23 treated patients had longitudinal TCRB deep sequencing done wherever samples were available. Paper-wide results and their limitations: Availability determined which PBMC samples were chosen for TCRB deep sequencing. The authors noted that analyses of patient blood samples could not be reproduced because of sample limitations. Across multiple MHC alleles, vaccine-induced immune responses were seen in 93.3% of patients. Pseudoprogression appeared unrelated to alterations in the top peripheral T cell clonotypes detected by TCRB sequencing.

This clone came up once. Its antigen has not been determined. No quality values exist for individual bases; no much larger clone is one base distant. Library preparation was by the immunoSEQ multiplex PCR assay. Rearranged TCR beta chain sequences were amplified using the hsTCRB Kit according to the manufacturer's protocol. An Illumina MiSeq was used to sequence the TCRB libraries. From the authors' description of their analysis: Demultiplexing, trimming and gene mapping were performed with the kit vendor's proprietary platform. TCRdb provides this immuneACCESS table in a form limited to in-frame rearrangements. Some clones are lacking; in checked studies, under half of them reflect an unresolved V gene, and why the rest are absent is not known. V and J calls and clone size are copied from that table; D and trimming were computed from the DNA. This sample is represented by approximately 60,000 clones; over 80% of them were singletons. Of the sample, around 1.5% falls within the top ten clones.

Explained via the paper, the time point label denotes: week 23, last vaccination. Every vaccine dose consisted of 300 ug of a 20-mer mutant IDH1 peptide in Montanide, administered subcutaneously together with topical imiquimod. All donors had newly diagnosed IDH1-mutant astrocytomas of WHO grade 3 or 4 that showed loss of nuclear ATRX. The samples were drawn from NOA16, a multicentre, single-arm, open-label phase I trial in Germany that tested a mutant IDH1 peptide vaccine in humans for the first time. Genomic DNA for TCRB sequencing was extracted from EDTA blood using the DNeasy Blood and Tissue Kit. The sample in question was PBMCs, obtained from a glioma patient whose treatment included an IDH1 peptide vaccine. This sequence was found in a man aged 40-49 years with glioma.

The DNA sequence follows: TGTGCCAGCAGCCAAGATGACGGCAGCGGAATCACAGATACGCAGTATTTT. Its protein product is CASSQDDGSGITDTQYF. The rearrangement combines TRBV4-2 with TRBJ2-3; the best D guess is TRBD2, with 5 bases matching. CDR1 is given as LGHNA and CDR2 as YNFKEQ, both from the germline V gene. From the cysteine up to the phenylalanine, the CDR3 has a length of 17 residues. The retained sequence is limited to the CDR3, 51 bases, with the frame set at the first base. V loses 0 bases, J loses 2 bases, and the germline ends lie 15 bases apart.